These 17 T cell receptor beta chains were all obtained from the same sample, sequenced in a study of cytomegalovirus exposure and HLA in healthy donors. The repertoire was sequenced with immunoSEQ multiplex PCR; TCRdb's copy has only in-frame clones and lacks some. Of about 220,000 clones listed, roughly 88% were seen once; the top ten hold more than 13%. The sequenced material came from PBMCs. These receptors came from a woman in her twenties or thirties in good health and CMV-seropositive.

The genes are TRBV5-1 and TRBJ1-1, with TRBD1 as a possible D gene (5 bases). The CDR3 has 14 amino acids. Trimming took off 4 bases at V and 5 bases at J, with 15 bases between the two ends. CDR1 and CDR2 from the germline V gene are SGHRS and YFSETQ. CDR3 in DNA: TGCGCCAGCAGCCCGGACACCCAAGGAACTGAAGCTTTCTTT. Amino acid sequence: CASSPDTQGTEAFF. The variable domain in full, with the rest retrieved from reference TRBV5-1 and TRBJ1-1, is KAGVTQTPRYLIKTRGQQVTLSCSPISGHRSVSWYQQTPGQGLQFLFEYFSETQRNKGNFPGRFSGRQFSNSRSEMNVSTLELGDSALYLCASSPDTQGTEAFFGQGTRLTVV.

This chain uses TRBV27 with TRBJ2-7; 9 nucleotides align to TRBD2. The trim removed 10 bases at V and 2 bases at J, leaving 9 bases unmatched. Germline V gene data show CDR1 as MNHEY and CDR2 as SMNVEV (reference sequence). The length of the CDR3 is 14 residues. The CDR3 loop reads CATQRTSAPYEQYF. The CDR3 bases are TGTGCCACCCAACGGACTAGCGCACCCTACGAGCAGTACTTC.

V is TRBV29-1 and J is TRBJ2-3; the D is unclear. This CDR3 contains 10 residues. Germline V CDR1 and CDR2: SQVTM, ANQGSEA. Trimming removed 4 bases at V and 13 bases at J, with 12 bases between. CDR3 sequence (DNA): TGCAGCGTTGTTTCTGGGTATGAGTATTTT. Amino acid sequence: CSVVSGYEYF.

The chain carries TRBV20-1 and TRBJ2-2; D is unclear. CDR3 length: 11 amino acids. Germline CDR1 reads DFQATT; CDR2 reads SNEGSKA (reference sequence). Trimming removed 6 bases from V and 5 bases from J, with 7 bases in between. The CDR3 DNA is TGCAGTGCCCCCGGGACCGGGGAGCTGTTTTTT. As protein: CSAPGTGELFF.

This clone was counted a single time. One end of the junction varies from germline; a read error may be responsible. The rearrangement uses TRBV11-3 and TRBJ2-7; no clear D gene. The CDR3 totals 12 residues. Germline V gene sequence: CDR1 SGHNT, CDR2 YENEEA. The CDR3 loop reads CASRLGLYEQYF. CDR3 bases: TGTGCCAGCAGATTAGGGCTCTACGAGCAGTACTTC.

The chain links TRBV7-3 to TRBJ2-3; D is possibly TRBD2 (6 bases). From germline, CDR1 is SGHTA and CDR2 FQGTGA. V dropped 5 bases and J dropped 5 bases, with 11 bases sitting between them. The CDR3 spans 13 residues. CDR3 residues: CASSRSGVDTQYF. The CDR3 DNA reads TGTGCCAGCAGCCGATCGGGGGTAGATACGCAGTATTTT.

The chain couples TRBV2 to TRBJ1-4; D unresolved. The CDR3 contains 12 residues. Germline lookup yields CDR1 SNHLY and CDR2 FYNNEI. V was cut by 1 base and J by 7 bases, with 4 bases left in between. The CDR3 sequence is CASSEGGEKLFF. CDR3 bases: TGTGCCAGCAGTGAAGGCGGTGAAAAACTGTTTTTT.

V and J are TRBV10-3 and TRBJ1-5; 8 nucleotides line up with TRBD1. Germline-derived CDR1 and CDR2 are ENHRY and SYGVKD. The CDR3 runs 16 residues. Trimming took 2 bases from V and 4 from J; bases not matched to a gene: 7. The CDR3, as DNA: TGTGCCATCAGTGAGAAGGGACAGGAACTTAATCAGCCCCAGCATTTT. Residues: CAISEKGQELNQPQHF.

The CDR3 here is CASSLALPGQGRNYGYTF. CDR3 nucleotides: TGCGCCAGCAGCTTGGCGTTGCCGGGGCAGGGTCGGAACTATGGCTACACCTTC. The chain links TRBV5-1 to TRBJ1-2; maybe TRBD1 (5 bases). The V end lost 0 bases, the J end lost 2 bases, and 20 bases lay between the germline ends. Germline V gene lookup returns CDR1 SGHRS and CDR2 YFSETQ. This CDR3 comprises 18 residues.

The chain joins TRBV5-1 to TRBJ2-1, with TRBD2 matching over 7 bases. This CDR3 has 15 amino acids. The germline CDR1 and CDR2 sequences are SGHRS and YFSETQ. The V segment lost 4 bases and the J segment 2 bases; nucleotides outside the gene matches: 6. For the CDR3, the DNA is TGCGCCAGCAGCAGTGGCGGGAGTCCCTACAATGAGCAGTTCTTC. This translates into CASSSGGSPYNEQFF.

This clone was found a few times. In nucleotides, the CDR3 is TGTGCCAGCAGCGTAGCACCCTTCACCCCCGAGCAGTACTTC. Encoded protein: CASSVAPFTPEQYF. This sequence joins TRBV9 and TRBJ2-7; D unclear. Germline assignment: CDR1 SGDLS and CDR2 YYNGEE. V lost 0 bases and J 6 bases, leaving 13 bases between the germline ends. The CDR3 spans 14 residues. Full variable domain (remainder filled in from reference TRBV9 and TRBJ2-7): DSGVTQTPKHLITATGQRVTLRCSPRSGDLSVYWYQQSLDQGLQFLIQYYNGEERAKGNILERFSAQQFPDLHSELNLSSLELGDSALYFCASSVAPFTPEQYFGPGTRLTVT.

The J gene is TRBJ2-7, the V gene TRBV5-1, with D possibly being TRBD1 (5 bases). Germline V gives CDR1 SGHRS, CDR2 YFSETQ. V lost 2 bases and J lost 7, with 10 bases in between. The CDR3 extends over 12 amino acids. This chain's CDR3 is CASSFTGLEQYF. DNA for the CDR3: TGCGCCAGCAGCTTCACAGGCCTGGAGCAGTACTTC. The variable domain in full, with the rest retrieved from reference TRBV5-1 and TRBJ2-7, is KAGVTQTPRYLIKTRGQQVTLSCSPISGHRSVSWYQQTPGQGLQFLFEYFSETQRNKGNFPGRFSGRQFSNSRSEMNVSTLELGDSALYLCASSFTGLEQYFGPGTRLTVT.

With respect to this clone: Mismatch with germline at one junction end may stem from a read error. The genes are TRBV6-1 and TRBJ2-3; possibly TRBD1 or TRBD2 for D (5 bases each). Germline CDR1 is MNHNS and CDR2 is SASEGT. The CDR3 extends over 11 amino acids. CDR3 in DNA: TGTGCCAGCAGATTCCCGGGACCCCCACATTTT. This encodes CASRFPGPPHF.

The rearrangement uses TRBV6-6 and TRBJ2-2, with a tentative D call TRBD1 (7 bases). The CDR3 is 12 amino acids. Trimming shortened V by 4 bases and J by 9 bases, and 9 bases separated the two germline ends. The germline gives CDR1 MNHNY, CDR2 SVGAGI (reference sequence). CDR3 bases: TGTGCCAGCAGTTCAGGGGGGCGGGAGCTGTTTTTT. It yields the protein CASSSGGRELFF.

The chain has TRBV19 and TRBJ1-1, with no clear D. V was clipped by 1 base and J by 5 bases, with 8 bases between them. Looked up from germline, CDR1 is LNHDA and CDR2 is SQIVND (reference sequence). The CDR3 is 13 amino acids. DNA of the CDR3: TGTGCCAGTAGTATAGCGGGTTATACTGAAGCTTTCTTT. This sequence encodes CASSIAGYTEAFF.

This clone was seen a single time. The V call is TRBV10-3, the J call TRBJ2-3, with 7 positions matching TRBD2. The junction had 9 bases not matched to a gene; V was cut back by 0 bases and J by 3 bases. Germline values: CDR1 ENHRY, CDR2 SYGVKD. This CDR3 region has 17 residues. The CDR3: CAISESKRREITDTQYF. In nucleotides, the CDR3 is TGTGCCATCAGTGAGTCGAAACGGCGGGAGATAACAGATACGCAGTATTTT.

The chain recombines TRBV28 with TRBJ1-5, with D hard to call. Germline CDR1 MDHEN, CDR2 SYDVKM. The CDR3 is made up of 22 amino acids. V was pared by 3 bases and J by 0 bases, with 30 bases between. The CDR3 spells CASSFPTPEAKRLLYSNQPQHF. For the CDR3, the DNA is TGTGCCAGCAGTTTTCCCACCCCTGAAGCGAAAAGGCTACTATATAGCAATCAGCCCCAGCATTTT.